These 5 T cell receptor beta chains were all obtained from the same sample, sequenced in a study of cytomegalovirus exposure and HLA in healthy donors. The repertoire was sequenced with immunoSEQ multiplex PCR; TCRdb's copy has only in-frame clones and lacks some. The profile shows about 130,000 clones, 85% to 90% of them singletons. The sample comprised PBMCs. Receptors originate from a woman in her 30s in good health and CMV-seropositive.

The chain has TRBV2 and TRBJ1-2, with D perhaps matching TRBD1 (5 bases). This CDR3 contains 15 residues. Trimming removed 1 base at V and 1 base at J, with 10 bases between. Looked up from germline, CDR1 is SNHLY and CDR2 is FYNNEI. This CDR3 reads CASSEEGSLNYGYTF. CDR3 DNA sequence: TGTGCCAGCAGTGAAGAGGGGTCCCTTAACTATGGCTACACCTTC.

The chain uses TRBV5-6 and TRBJ1-6; 8 bases line up with TRBD1. The germline gives CDR1 SGHDT, CDR2 YYEEEE. V was pared by 4 bases and J by 6 bases, with 12 bases of the junction left unmatched. The CDR3 runs 17 residues. The CDR3 coding sequence is TGTGCCAGCAGCCGGTCCGGGACAGGCGACTTTAATTCACCCCTCCACTTT. Translating it yields CASSRSGTGDFNSPLHF.

Written as DNA, the CDR3 is TGCGCCAGCAGCCAAGAAGTCGGGGAGCAGTACTTC. Protein: CASSQEVGEQYF. The V call is TRBV4-1, the J call TRBJ2-7; D call uncertain. CDR1 MGHRA and CDR2 YSYEKL come from the germline V gene. V was cut by 0 bases and J by 7 bases, with 7 bases left in between. The CDR3 is 12 amino acids.

J is TRBJ1-2 and V is TRBV29-1; 9 bases are a match to TRBD1. This CDR3 has 15 amino acids. In germline, CDR1 is SQVTM, CDR2 ANQGSEA. After removal of 6 bases from V and 4 bases from J, the junction contained 12 bases not matched to a gene. CDR3 DNA sequence: TGCAGCGTAAACGGACAGGGGTATCCTAGCTATGGCTACACCTTC. Translated, it gives CSVNGQGYPSYGYTF.

The CDR3 loop is CASSPGTGREETQYF. The CDR3 coding sequence is TGTGCCAGCAGCCCAGGGACAGGGAGGGAGGAGACCCAGTACTTC. The rearrangement links TRBV13 to TRBJ2-5; 9 bases are shared with TRBD1. CDR1 is PRHDT, CDR2 FYEKMQ, per germline (reference sequence). This CDR3 is 15 amino acids long. The V segment lost 5 bases and the J segment 5 bases; nucleotides outside the gene matches: 9.